This TCR beta chain was observed in a study of chemoradiotherapy in HPV16-positive cancers. Assay used: immunoSEQ multiplex PCR; TCRdb lists only in-frame clones, some missing. The sample holds some 9,600 clones; 86% are singletons and the top ten take less than 3%. CDR3 size: 15 residues. In germline, CDR1 is SGDLS, CDR2 YYNGEE. With 3 bases removed from V and 5 bases from J, the gap between germline ends came to 17 bases. This TCR was recovered from a human donor with HPV-associated anogenital cancer. The specimen comprised blood, sampled from a patient who underwent chemoradiotherapy. The V and J genes are TRBV9 and TRBJ2-5, with D tentatively TRBD1 or TRBD2 (6 bases each). The CDR3 here is CASSDGGGQMETQYF. The CDR3 DNA sequence: TGTGCCAGCAGCGACGGGGGCGGGCAGATGGAGACCCAGTACTTC.